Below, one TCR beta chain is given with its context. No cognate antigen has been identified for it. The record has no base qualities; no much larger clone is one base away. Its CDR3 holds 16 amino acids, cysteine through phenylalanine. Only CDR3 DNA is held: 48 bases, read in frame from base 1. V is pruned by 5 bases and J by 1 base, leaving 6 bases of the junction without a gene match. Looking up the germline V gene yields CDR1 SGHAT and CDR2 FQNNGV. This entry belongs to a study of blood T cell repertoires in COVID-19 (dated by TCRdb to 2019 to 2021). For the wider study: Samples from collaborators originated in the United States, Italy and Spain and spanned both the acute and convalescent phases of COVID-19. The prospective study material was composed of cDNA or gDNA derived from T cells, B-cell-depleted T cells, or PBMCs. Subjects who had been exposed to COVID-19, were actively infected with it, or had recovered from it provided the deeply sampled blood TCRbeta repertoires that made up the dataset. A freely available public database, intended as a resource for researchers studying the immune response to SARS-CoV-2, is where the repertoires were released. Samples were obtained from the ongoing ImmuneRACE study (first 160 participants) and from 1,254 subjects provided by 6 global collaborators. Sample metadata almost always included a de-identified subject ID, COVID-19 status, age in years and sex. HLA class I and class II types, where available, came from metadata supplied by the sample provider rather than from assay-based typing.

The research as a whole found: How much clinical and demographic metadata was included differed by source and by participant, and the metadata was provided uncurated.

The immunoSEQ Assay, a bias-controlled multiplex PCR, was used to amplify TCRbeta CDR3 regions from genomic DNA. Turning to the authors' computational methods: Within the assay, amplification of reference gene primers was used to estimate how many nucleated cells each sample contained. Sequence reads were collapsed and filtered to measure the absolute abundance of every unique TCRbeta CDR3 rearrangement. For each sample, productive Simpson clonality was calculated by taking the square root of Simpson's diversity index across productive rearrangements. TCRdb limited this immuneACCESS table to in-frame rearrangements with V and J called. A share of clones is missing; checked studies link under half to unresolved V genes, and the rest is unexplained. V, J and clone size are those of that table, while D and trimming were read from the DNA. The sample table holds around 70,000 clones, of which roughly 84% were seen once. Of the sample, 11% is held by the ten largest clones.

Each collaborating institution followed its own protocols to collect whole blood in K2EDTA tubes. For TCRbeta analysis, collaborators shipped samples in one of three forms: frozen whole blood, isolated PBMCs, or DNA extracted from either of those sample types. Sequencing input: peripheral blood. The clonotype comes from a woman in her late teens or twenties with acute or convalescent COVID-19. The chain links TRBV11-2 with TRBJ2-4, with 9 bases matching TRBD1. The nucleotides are TGTGCCAGCAGCGACGGGACAGGGTGGGCCAAAAACATTCAGTACTTC. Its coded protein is CASSDGTGWAKNIQYF. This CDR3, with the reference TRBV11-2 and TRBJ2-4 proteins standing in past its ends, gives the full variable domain EAGVAQSPRYKIIEKRQSVAFWCNPISGHATLYWYQQILGQGPKLLIQFQNNGVVDDSQLPKDRFSAERLKGVDSTLKIQPAKLEDSAVYLCASSDGTGWAKNIQYFGAGTRLSVL.